The 9 T cell receptor beta chains presented below share a single source sample, sequenced in a study of shared T cell receptors in the human thymus (dated by TCRdb to the early 2020s). Library preparation employed the immunoSEQ multiplex PCR assay. TCRdb carries this immuneACCESS record with in-frame sequences only. Its versions omit some clonotypes, under half of them owing to an unresolved V gene in the studies checked, with the rest unexplained. Here the sample has roughly 710,000 clones; approximately 85% occur a single time. The ten largest clones represent roughly 0.01% of the sample. The data were also submitted as part of a second study, on human thymus T cells.

Sequencing input: thymocytes. These receptors all stem from a girl less than two years old with a congenital heart defect. Donor details come from another sample of the same person, matched by shared clones.

V usage is TRBV7-2 and J usage is TRBJ2-7, with 7 bases matching TRBD2. There are 18 residues in the CDR3. Trimming took 1 base from V and 1 from J; bases not matched to a gene: 13. Germline CDR1 and CDR2: SGHTA and FQGNSA. CDR3 coding DNA: TGTGCCAGCAGCTTAGAAACGGGCGGGGGTTGGAGGTCCTACGAGCAGTACTTC. Translating gives CASSLETGGGWRSYEQYF.

This rearrangement joins TRBV14 to TRBJ1-4; D call uncertain. The germline V gene encodes CDR1 SGHDN and CDR2 FVKESK. The CDR3 consists of 13 residues. V shed 0 bases and J shed 5 bases, with 4 bases lying between them. CDR3 in amino acids: CASSQEENEKLFF. DNA for the CDR3: TGTGCCAGCAGCCAAGAGGAGAATGAAAAACTGTTTTTT.

This sequence joins TRBV5-1 and TRBJ1-2; no clear D. Deletions cut 0 bases from V and 8 bases from J, with 17 bases between. Germline V gene data show CDR1 as SGHRS and CDR2 as YFSETQ. The CDR3 extends over 15 amino acids. CDR3 protein: CASSLVTGSVDGYTF. CDR3 sequence (DNA): TGCGCCAGCAGCTTGGTCACGGGATCGGTTGACGGCTACACCTTC.

This clone was detected only a few times. This chain links TRBV7-9 with TRBJ1-1; the D is unclear. Germline CDR1 and CDR2: SEHNR and FQNEAQ (reference sequence). CDR3 size: 13 residues. V was shortened by 9 bases and J by 0 bases, with 11 bases between the two germline ends. The CDR3 region is CARAALLNTEAFF. The CDR3 DNA is TGTGCCAGGGCGGCGCTCTTGAACACTGAAGCTTTCTTT.

This sequence joins TRBV18 and TRBJ2-2; TRBD1 aligns across 12 bases. The CDR3 covers 16 residues. Per the germline V gene, CDR1 is KGHSH and CDR2 is LQKENI. The J segment lost 6 bases and the V segment lost 5 bases, leaving 7 bases of the junction unmatched. The CDR3 DNA sequence: TGTGCCAGCTCAACCTACCGGGACAGGGGGCCCGGGGAGCTGTTTTTT. Translation: CASSTYRDRGPGELFF.

The V and J genes are TRBV4-3 and TRBJ1-3, with unresolved D. Germline-derived CDR1 and CDR2 are LGHNA and YSLEER. V shed 0 bases and J shed 4 bases, with 10 bases lying between them. This CDR3 is 15 amino acids long. The CDR3 nucleotides are TGCGCCAGCAGCCAAGATCCCAGGCCGGGAAACACCATATATTTT. As protein: CASSQDPRPGNTIYF.

The V and J genes are TRBV5-1 and TRBJ2-5; 8 bases map to TRBD2. The CDR3 covers 17 residues. The germline V gene encodes CDR1 SGHRS and CDR2 YFSETQ. Trimming at V came to 0 bases and at J to 2 bases, leaving 9 bases not matched to a gene. CDR3 region: CASSLAVAGTLQETQYF. In DNA form, the CDR3 reads TGCGCCAGCAGCTTGGCGGTAGCGGGGACCCTTCAAGAGACCCAGTACTTC.

This clone appeared once. The CDR3 protein is CATSNNHPGFNTEAFF. The CDR3 nucleotides read TGTGCCACCAGCAACAACCACCCAGGGTTTAACACTGAAGCTTTCTTT. The chain employs TRBV15 and TRBJ1-1; TRBD1 is a possible D gene (5 bases). CDR1 is LNHNV and CDR2 is YYDKDF in the germline V gene (reference sequence). V lost 4 bases and J 2 bases, leaving 17 bases between the germline ends. The CDR3 has 16 amino acids.

This clone was seen just once. The chain employs TRBV12-5 and TRBJ2-1, with 11 bases that match TRBD2. This CDR3 contains 13 residues. Germline CDR1 reads LGHNT; CDR2 reads FRNRAP. Trimming cost V 6 bases and J 9 bases; bases outside gene matches: 4. CDR3 region: CASGASGGCEQFF. CDR3 sequence (DNA): TGTGCTAGTGGGGCTAGCGGGGGGTGTGAGCAGTTCTTC.